Detailed here is one T cell receptor beta chain. Its antigen remains unidentified. If patients had autoimmune disease history or systemic immunosuppression, they were excluded. Blood sampling was done at baseline, cycle 4 day 1, and cycle 7 day 1. The data were obtained in a study of OX40 agonist ivuxolimab in advanced cancers. Study at large: Participants, approximately 80% male, averaged roughly 60 years of age, ranging from 23 to 79.

V trimming: 7 bases; J trimming: 0 bases; junction bases outside the gene matches: 4. From germline, CDR1 is GTSNPN and CDR2 SVGIG (reference sequence). The CDR3 runs to 13 residues. The protocol was immunoSEQ multiplex PCR, while the TCRdb copy is restricted to in-frame clones and leaves out a portion. This repertoire shows roughly 90,000 clones, approximately 91% found once; its top ten account for roughly 0.64%. Overall study results and limits: Relative to CD4+ cells, CD8+ T cells on average had more expanded clones.

This TCR derives from an adult with an advanced solid tumor such as melanoma, head and neck, liver or kidney cancer. Sequencing was performed on CD4+ or CD8+ T cells sorted from blood, taken in a trial of the OX40 agonist ivuxolimab. The chain employs TRBV30 and TRBJ2-7; the match to TRBD2 covers 9 bases. As DNA, the CDR3 is TGTGCCTATAGCGGGAGTAACTCCTACGAGCAGTACTTC. Translation gives CAYSGSNSYEQYF.